This TCR beta chain was sequenced during a study of blood T cell repertoires in COVID-19. Across the whole study: From T cells, B-cell-depleted T cells, or PBMCs came the material, which was cDNA or gDNA.

Recruitment covered under 25 US areas and drew participants whose ages spanned roughly 18 to 89 years. Authors' processing steps: Estimation of nucleated cell counts was performed using reference gene primer amplification. TCRdb's table, derived via immunoSEQ multiplex PCR, lists solely in-frame clones and lacks some. V, J and clone size are taken as reported in that table, and D and trimming were inferred from the DNA itself. This table has approximately 250,000 clones, around 90% appearing once. V lost 3 bases, J lost 2 bases, and 9 bases stayed unmatched. The CDR3 length is 16 residues. CDR1 LGHNA and CDR2 YSLEER come from the germline V gene.

The chain has TRBV4-3 and TRBJ2-7; TRBD2 agrees at 8 bases. Sequencing used PBMCs or T cells enriched from blood (not recorded which). This TCR came from a woman in her twenties or thirties who had recovered from COVID-19. The CDR3 DNA follows: TGCGCCAGCAGCCAGGGACTAGACCTCGGAGCCTACGAGCAGTACTTC. Its protein product is CASSQGLDLGAYEQYF.